A selection of T cell receptor beta chains follows, all from one sample in a study of radiation and T cells in renal cell carcinoma. The protocol was immunoSEQ multiplex PCR, while the TCRdb copy is restricted to in-frame clones and leaves out a portion. Among approximately 15,000 clones listed, 64% were seen once. Sequencing was performed on tumor tissue, taken from a patient whose treatment included radiotherapy and nephrectomy. These receptors were collected from a woman in her sixties or seventies with renal cell carcinoma. CDR3s include the opening cysteine and the closing phenylalanine or tryptophan. D genes are given only for firm matches. Size tells how often a clone was seen (once, few, many) or the class of an expanded clone, and some rows leave it out.

V	J	size	D	CDR3	DNA
TRBV7-2	TRBJ2-7	-	TRBD2	CASSSGTSGLYEQYF	TGTGCCAGCAGCTCCGGGACTAGCGGGCTCTACGAGCAGTACTTC
TRBV18	TRBJ1-1	-	TRBD1	CASSLHPGQVNTEAFF	TGTGCCAGCTCACTCCATCCGGGACAGGTGAACACTGAAGCTTTCTTT
TRBV7-9	TRBJ1-2	-	-	CASSLGQGIDYGYTF	TGTGCCAGCAGCTTAGGGCAGGGGATCGACTATGGCTACACCTTC
TRBV4-2	TRBJ1-5	-	-	CASSQGGGPLHQPQHF	TGTGCCAGCAGCCAAGGAGGGGGGCCCCTTCATCAGCCCCAGCATTTT
TRBV7-9	TRBJ1-3	-	-	CASSPQGGTSGGNTIYF	TGTGCCAGCAGCCCCCAGGGCGGTACCTCTGGGGGAAACACCATATATTTT
TRBV18	TRBJ2-1	few	TRBD2	CASSPSGTSGGRGQFF	TGTGCCAGCTCACCCTCCGGGACTAGCGGGGGTCGCGGGCAGTTCTTC
TRBV6-6	TRBJ2-5	-	-	CASSYREYQETQYF	TGTGCCAGCAGTTATAGAGAGTACCAAGAGACCCAGTACTTC
TRBV19	TRBJ2-2	few	-	CASSIDGGHNTGELFF	TGTGCCAGTAGTATTGACGGGGGGCATAACACCGGGGAGCTGTTTTTT
TRBV7-6	TRBJ1-1	few	-	CASSYLLNTEAFF	TGTGCCAGCAGCTACTTGCTGAACACTGAAGCTTTCTTT
TRBV15	TRBJ1-4	-	-	CATRSGGIHLNEKLFF	TGTGCCACCAGAAGCGGGGGGATTCATCTTAATGAAAAACTGTTTTTT
TRBV5-4	TRBJ2-7	-	TRBD1	CASSTGQGIYEQYF	TGTGCCAGCAGCACGGGACAGGGGATCTACGAGCAGTACTTC
TRBV6-5	TRBJ2-1	once	TRBD2	CASSYGGRYNEQFF	TGTGCCAGCAGTTACGGCGGGAGATACAATGAGCAGTTCTTC
TRBV7-8	TRBJ2-7	-	-	CASSQSGYEQYF	TGTGCCAGCAGCCAATCGGGGTACGAGCAGTACTTC
TRBV2	TRBJ1-1	few	TRBD1	CASSGQGAEAFF	TGTGCCAGCAGCGGACAGGGGGCTGAAGCTTTCTTT
TRBV27	TRBJ2-1	-	-	CASSFRGDEQFF	TGTGCCAGCAGTTTTAGGGGAGATGAGCAGTTCTTC
TRBV7-6	TRBJ2-7	-	-	CASSLGHNSYEQYF	TGTGCCAGCAGCTTAGGTCACAACTCCTACGAGCAGTACTTC